These 15 T cell receptor beta chains were all obtained from the same sample, sequenced in a study of blood T cell repertoires in COVID-19. Repertoires were generated with immunoSEQ multiplex PCR, while TCRdb's copy carries only in-frame clones and drops some. The table lists 130,000 to 150,000 clones, roughly 90% of them singletons. Sequenced material: peripheral blood. The receptor set was obtained from a man aged 45 to 65 with active or convalescent COVID-19.

The chain couples TRBV4-1 to TRBJ2-5, with 15 bases aligning to TRBD2. This CDR3 has 18 amino acids. With V trimmed by 2 bases and J by 5 bases, 9 bases remained unmatched. The germline V gene has CDR1 MGHRA and CDR2 YSYEKL. Here the CDR3 DNA reads TGCGCCAGCAGCCAATTTCAAGGACTAGCGGGAGGGCCGGAGACCCAGTACTTC. Translated, it gives CASSQFQGLAGGPETQYF.

The rearrangement joins TRBV19 to TRBJ2-3; 10 bases map to TRBD1. The junction had 4 bases not matched to a gene; V was cut back by 6 bases and J by 1 base. CDR1 LNHDA and CDR2 SQIVND come from the germline V gene (reference sequence). This CDR3 spans 15 amino acids. CDR3 DNA sequence: TGTGCCAGTAGGGATGGACAGGGGGGCACAGATACGCAGTATTTT. It codes for CASRDGQGGTDTQYF.

The genes are TRBV5-5 and TRBJ2-1, with D perhaps TRBD2 (5 bases). Germline values: CDR1 SGHKS, CDR2 YYEKEE (reference sequence). V was shortened by 6 bases and J by 5 bases, with 15 bases between the two germline ends. This CDR3 has 14 amino acids. CDR3 residues: CASNELALNNEQFF. CDR3 bases: TGTGCCAGCAACGAGCTAGCTTTAAACAATGAGCAGTTCTTC. The variable domain in full, completed from reference TRBV5-5 and TRBJ2-1, reads DAGVTQSPTHLIKTRGQQVTLRCSPISGHKSVSWYQQVLGQGPQFIFQYYEKEERGRGNFPDRFSARQFPNYSSELNVNALLLGDSALYLCASNELALNNEQFFGPGTRLTVL.

The V gene is TRBV10-3, the J gene TRBJ2-3, with 7 bases identical to TRBD1. CDR1 and CDR2 from the germline V gene are ENHRY and SYGVKD. Trimming took 11 bases from V and 0 from J; bases not matched to a gene: 8. The CDR3 sequence is 14 residues long. CDR3 region: CAASQGISTDTQYF. The CDR3 bases are TGTGCCGCCTCACAGGGGATAAGCACAGATACGCAGTATTTT.

The chain uses TRBV29-1 and TRBJ1-2; 8 positions match TRBD1. Germline assignment: CDR1 SQVTM and CDR2 ANQGSEA. The junction had 7 bases not matched to a gene; V was cut back by 7 bases and J by 6 bases. The CDR3 runs 12 residues. In DNA, the CDR3 is TGCAGCGCCCAACAGGGGGGTCATGGCTACACCTTC. Its protein is CSAQQGGHGYTF.

The chain couples TRBV27 to TRBJ2-7; TRBD2 matches 10 bases. J gave up 7 bases and V 5 bases, and 17 bases lay outside the gene matches. Germline CDR1 is MNHEY and CDR2 is SMNVEV (reference sequence). The CDR3 spans 17 residues. The CDR3 protein is CASSRGSGRTLQREQYF. The CDR3 coding sequence is TGTGCCAGCAGTCGAGGTAGCGGGAGGACCCTCCAGCGAGAGCAGTACTTC.

The V gene is TRBV5-1, the J gene TRBJ2-3; D is possibly TRBD2 (6 bases). This CDR3 region has 15 residues. CDR1 and CDR2 (germline): SGHRS, YFSETQ. The V gene lost 4 bases and the J gene lost 3 bases, with 15 bases spanning the gap. The CDR3 DNA follows: TGCGCCAGCAGCCTTCCGGGTAGCGGAACAGATACGCAGTATTTT. Translation: CASSLPGSGTDTQYF.

The CDR3 reads CASSFDWSSGSYEQYF. CDR3 bases: TGCGCCAGCAGCTTTGACTGGTCTAGCGGGAGTTACGAGCAGTACTTC. The J gene is TRBJ2-7, the V gene TRBV5-1; 10 bases align to TRBD2. J was trimmed by 4 bases and V by 2 bases; bases with no gene match: 9. This CDR3 spans 16 amino acids. CDR1 and CDR2 (germline): SGHRS, YFSETQ.

V usage is TRBV30 and J usage is TRBJ1-2, with TRBD1 matching 7 bases. J gave up 6 bases and V 2 bases, and 6 bases lay outside the gene matches. Germline assignment: CDR1 GTSNPN and CDR2 SVGIG (reference sequence). The CDR3 extends over 13 amino acids. The CDR3 DNA follows: TGTGCCTGGAGTCGACAGGGATCGCATGGCTACACCTTC. Its protein is CAWSRQGSHGYTF.

This clone occurred once. The rearrangement links TRBV9 to TRBJ2-7; TRBD2 matches at 10 bases. Trimming cost V 0 bases and J 6 bases; bases outside gene matches: 12. The CDR3 is 17 residues long. The germline CDR1 and CDR2 sequences are SGDLS and YYNGEE. CDR3 nucleotide sequence: TGTGCCAGCAGCGTAGGGGGACTAGCGCCCGAAGGTCTCGAGCAGTACTTC. Protein product: CASSVGGLAPEGLEQYF.

In this sample, this clone turned up a few times. CDR3 nucleotide sequence: TGTGCCAGCAGCTCGGGACTAGCGGGAGGGCCGACGACCTACGAGCAGTACTTC. Its protein is CASSSGLAGGPTTYEQYF. The rearrangement links TRBV11-2 to TRBJ2-7; TRBD2 matches 16 bases. CDR3 length equals 18 residues. Germline CDR1 SGHAT, CDR2 FQNNGV. V lost 4 bases, J lost 2 bases, and 8 bases stayed unmatched.

The chain uses TRBV28 and TRBJ1-3, with TRBD1 matching over 8 bases. This CDR3 is 14 amino acids long. CDR1 is MDHEN and CDR2 is SYDVKM in the germline V gene. V lost 7 bases to trimming and J lost 4 bases; unmatched junction nucleotides: 6. Here the CDR3 reads CASNTNRGGNTIYF. The DNA of the CDR3 is TGTGCCAGCAATACGAACAGGGGGGGAAACACCATATATTTT. Filled out from reference TRBV28 and TRBJ1-3, the complete variable domain reads DVKVTQSSRYLVKRTGEKVFLECVQDMDHENMFWYRQDPGLGLRLIYFSYDVKMKEKGDIPEGYSVSREKKERFSLILESASTNQTSMYLCASNTNRGGNTIYFGEGSWLTVV.

This clone was observed once. This chain joins TRBV7-3 and TRBJ2-1, with 8 bases aligning to TRBD2. The CDR3 spans 17 residues. The germline V gene encodes CDR1 SGHTA and CDR2 FQGTGA. J gave up 8 bases and V 5 bases, and 17 bases lay outside the gene matches. The CDR3: CASSQAVLAGGSDEQFF. CDR3 coding DNA: TGTGCCAGCAGCCAAGCTGTACTCGCGGGAGGATCCGATGAGCAGTTCTTC.

This clone has only one observation. The CDR3 region has the DNA TGTGCCAGTAGCTCCCTAGCGGGGGGGAGGAATGAGCAGTTCTTC. The encoded protein is CASSSLAGGRNEQFF. J is TRBJ2-1 and V is TRBV19; TRBD2 aligns across 12 bases. Germline-derived CDR1 and CDR2 are LNHDA and SQIVND (reference sequence). V shed 6 bases, J shed 7 bases, and the junction held 7 bases outside the gene matches. The CDR3 spans 15 residues. Full variable domain (outside the CDR3, taken from reference TRBV19 and TRBJ2-1): DGGITQSPKYLFRKEGQNVTLSCEQNLNHDAMYWYRQDPGQGLRLIYYSQIVNDFQKGDIAEGYSVSREKKESFPLTVTSAQKNPTAFYLCASSSLAGGRNEQFFGPGTRLTVL.

V and J are TRBV5-5 and TRBJ1-5, with D possibly being TRBD1 (5 bases). Germline V lookup: CDR1 SGHKS, CDR2 YYEKEE (reference sequence). Deletions cut 0 bases from V and 4 bases from J, with 11 bases between. The CDR3 extends over 15 amino acids. The CDR3 DNA follows: TGTGCCAGCAGCTTGGTCCCCCAGGGAAATCAGCCCCAGCATTTT. Encoded protein: CASSLVPQGNQPQHF.